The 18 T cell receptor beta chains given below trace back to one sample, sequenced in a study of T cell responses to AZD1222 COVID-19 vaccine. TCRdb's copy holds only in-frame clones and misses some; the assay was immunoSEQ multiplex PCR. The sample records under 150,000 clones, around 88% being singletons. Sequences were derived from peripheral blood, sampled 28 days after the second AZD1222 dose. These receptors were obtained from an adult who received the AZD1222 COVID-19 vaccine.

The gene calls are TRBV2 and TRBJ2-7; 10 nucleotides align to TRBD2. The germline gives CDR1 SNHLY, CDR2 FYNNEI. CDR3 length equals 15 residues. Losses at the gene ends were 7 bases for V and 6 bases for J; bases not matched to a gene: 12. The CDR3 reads CASNREAGGLGEQYF. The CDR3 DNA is TGTGCCAGCAATCGGGAAGCGGGGGGGCTCGGCGAGCAGTACTTC.

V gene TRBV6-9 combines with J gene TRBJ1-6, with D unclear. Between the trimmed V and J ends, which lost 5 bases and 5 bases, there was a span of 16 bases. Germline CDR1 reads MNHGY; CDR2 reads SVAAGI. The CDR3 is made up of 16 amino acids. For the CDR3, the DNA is TGTGCCAGCAGTGCCGGACGGAACGTAGATAATTCACCCCTCCACTTT. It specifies CASSAGRNVDNSPLHF.

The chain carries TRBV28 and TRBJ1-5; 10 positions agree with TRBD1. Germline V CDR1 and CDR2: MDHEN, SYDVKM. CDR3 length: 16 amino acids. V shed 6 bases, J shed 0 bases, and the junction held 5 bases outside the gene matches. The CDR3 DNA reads TGTGCCAGCAGCCGAGGGACAGGGGATAGCAATCAGCCCCAGCATTTT. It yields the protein CASSRGTGDSNQPQHF.

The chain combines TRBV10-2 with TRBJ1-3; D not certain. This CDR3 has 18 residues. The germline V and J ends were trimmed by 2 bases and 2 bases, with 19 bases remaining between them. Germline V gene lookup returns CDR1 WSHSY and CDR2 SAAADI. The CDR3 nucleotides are TGCGCCAGCAGTGAGCCCCAAAGGGCCGGTTCCACTGGAAACACCATATATTTT. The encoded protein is CASSEPQRAGSTGNTIYF.

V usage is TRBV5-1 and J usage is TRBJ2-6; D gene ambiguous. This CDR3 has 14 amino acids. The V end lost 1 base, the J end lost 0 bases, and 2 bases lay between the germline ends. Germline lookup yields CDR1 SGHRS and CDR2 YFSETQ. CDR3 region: CASSLSSGANVLTF. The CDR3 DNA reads TGCGCCAGCAGCTTGAGCTCTGGGGCCAACGTCCTGACTTTC.

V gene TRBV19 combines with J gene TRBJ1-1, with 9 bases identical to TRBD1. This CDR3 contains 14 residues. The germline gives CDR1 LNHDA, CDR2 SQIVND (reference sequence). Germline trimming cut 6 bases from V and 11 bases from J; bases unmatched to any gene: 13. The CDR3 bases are TGTGCCAGTAGAACCGGGACAGGGCCCCCAGAGGCTTTCTTT. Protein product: CASRTGTGPPEAFF.

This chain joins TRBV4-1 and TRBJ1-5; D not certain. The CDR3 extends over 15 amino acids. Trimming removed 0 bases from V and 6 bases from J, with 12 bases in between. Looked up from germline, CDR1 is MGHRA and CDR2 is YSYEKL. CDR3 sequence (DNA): TGCGCCAGCAGCCAAGATGTGGGTATGAGTCAGCCCCAGCATTTT. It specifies CASSQDVGMSQPQHF.

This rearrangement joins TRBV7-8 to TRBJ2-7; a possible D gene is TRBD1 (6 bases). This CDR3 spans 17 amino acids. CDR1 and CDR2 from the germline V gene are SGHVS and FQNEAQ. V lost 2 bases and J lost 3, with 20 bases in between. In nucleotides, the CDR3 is TGTGCCAGCAGCTTAACCTCCGGGACAAGGGAAGTCTACGAGCAGTACTTC. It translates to CASSLTSGTREVYEQYF.

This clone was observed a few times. The CDR3 loop reads CASSSRDREIANTEAFF. The CDR3, as DNA: TGTGCCAGCAGCTCCCGGGACAGGGAAATCGCGAACACTGAAGCTTTCTTT. The rearrangement uses TRBV12-1 and TRBJ1-1; TRBD1, the table's D call, lacks a check against the DNA. TRBV12-1 is assigned pseudogene status. The CDR3 is 17 amino acids.

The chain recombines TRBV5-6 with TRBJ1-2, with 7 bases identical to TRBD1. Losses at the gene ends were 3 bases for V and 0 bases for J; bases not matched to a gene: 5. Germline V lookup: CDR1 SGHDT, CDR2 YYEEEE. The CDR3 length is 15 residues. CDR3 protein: CASSWQDRPNYGYTF. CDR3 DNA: TGTGCCAGCAGCTGGCAGGACAGGCCTAACTATGGCTACACCTTC.

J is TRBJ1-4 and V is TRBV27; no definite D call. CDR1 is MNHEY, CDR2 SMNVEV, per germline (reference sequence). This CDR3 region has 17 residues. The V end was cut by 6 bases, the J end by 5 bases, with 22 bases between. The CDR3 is CASRRNPKGKENEKLFF. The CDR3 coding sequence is TGTGCCAGCAGACGTAATCCAAAGGGAAAAGAAAATGAAAAACTGTTTTTT.

This chain's CDR3 is CASSEVSGSGGLPGYTF. Written as DNA, the CDR3 is TGTGCCAGCAGTGAAGTGTCCGGGTCAGGTGGACTCCCTGGCTACACCTTC. The chain recombines TRBV2 with TRBJ1-2; D unclear. V was cut by 1 base and J by 7 bases, with 22 bases left in between. CDR3 length: 17 residues. Germline values: CDR1 SNHLY, CDR2 FYNNEI.

The CDR3 protein is CASSWGDQPQHF. CDR3 bases: TGTGCCAGCAGCTGGGGGGATCAGCCCCAGCATTTT. The chain employs TRBV13 and TRBJ1-5; TRBD1 is a possible D gene (5 bases). Trimming shortened V by 4 bases and J by 5 bases, and 6 bases separated the two germline ends. The CDR3 consists of 12 residues. Looked up from germline, CDR1 is PRHDT and CDR2 is FYEKMQ (reference sequence).

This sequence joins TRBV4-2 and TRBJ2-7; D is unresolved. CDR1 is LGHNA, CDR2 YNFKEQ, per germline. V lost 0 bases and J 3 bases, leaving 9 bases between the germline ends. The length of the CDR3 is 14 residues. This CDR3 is CASSQEDGNYEQYF. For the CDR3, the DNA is TGTGCCAGCAGCCAAGAAGATGGGAACTACGAGCAGTACTTC.

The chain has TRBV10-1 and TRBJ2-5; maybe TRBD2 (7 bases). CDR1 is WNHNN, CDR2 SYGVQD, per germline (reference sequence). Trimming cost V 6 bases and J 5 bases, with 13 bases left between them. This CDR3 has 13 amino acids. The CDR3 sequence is CASSRGAGETQYF. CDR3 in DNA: TGCGCCAGCAGCCGGGGGGCTGGGGAGACCCAGTACTTC.

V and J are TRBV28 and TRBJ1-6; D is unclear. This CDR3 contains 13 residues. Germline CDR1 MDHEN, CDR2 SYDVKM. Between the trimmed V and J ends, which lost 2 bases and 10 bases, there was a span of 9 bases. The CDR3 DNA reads TGTGCCAGCAGTTTAGGGTGGCGGTCACCCCTCCACTTT. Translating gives CASSLGWRSPLHF.

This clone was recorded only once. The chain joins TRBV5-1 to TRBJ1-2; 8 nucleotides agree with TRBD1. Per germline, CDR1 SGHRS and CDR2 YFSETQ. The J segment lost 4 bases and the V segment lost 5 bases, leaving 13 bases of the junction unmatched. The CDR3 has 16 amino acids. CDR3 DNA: TGCGCCAGCAGTAGTCAGGGGGCCACCGAATTCTATGGCTACACCTTC. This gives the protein CASSSQGATEFYGYTF.

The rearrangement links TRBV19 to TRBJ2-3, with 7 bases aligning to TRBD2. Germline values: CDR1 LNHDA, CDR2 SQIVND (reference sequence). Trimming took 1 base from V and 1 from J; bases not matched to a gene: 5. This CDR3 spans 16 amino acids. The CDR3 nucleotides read TGTGCCAGTAGTATAGGCGCGGGGGTGGGCACAGATACGCAGTATTTT. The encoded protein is CASSIGAGVGTDTQYF.